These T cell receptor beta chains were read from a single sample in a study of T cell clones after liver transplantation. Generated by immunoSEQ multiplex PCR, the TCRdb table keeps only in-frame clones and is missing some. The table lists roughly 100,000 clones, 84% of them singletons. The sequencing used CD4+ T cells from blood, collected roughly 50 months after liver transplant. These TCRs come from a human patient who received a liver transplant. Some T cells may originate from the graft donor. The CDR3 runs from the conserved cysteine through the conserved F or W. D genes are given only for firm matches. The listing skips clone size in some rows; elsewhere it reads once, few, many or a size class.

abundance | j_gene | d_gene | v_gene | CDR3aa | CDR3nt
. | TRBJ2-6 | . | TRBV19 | CASSIAISGANVLTF | TGTGCCAGTAGTATAGCCATATCTGGGGCCAACGTCCTGACTTTC
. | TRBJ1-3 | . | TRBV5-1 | CASSLEALENTIYF | TGCGCCAGCAGCTTGGAGGCCCTGGAAAACACCATATATTTT
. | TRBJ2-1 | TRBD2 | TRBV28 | CASSLSRVTSGRSNEQFF | TGTGCCAGCAGTTTATCCCGTGTGACTAGCGGGAGATCAAATGAGCAGTTCTTC
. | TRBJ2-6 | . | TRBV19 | CASTRGAGANVLTF | TGTGCCAGTACCAGGGGCGCTGGGGCCAACGTCCTGACTTTC
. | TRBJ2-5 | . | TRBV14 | CASSQVVGVDQYF | TGTGCCAGCAGCCAAGTGGTTGGTGTGGACCAGTACTTC
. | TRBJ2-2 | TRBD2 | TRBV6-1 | CASSERLAGGTGELFF | TGTGCCAGCAGTGAAAGGCTAGCGGGTGGCACCGGGGAGCTGTTTTTT
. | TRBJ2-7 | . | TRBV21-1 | CASIPLGRRRYEQYF | TGTGCCAGCATACCACTGGGCCGGCGGAGGTACGAGCAGTACTTC
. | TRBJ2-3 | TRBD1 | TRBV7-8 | CASSLRTGLLTDTQYF | TGTGCCAGCAGCTTAAGGACAGGCCTCCTCACAGATACGCAGTATTTT
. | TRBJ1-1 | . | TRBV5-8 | CASTGDTWKTEAFF | TGTGCCAGCACCGGGGATACCTGGAAGACTGAAGCTTTCTTT
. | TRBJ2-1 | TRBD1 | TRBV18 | CASSPQQGVAEFF | TGTGCCAGCTCACCACAACAGGGGGTAGCGGAGTTCTTC
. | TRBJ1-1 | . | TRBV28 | CASSRLGPGREGNTEAFF | TGTGCCAGCAGTAGGTTGGGACCGGGCCGAGAAGGGAACACTGAAGCTTTCTTT
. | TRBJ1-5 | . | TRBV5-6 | CASSLRLAWGVDQPQHF | TGTGCCAGCAGCCTACGACTCGCCTGGGGGGTAGATCAGCCCCAGCATTTT
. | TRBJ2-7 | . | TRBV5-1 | CASSLSAERQYF | TGCGCCAGCAGCTTGTCCGCCGAAAGGCAGTACTTC
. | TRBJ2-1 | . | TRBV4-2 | CASSYGSRDNEQFF | TGTGCCAGCAGCTACGGATCTAGGGACAATGAGCAGTTCTTC
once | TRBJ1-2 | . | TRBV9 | CASSFTGNYGYTF | TGTGCCAGCAGCTTTACCGGGAACTATGGCTACACCTTC
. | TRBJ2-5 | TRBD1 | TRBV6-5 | CASSPGTGRETQYF | TGTGCCAGCAGTCCCGGGACAGGGCGGGAGACCCAGTACTTC